A selection of T cell receptor beta chains follows, all from one sample in a study of cytotoxic CD8 clonotypes in ibrutinib-treated CLL. Sequenced by immunoSEQ multiplex PCR; TCRdb stores in-frame clones only, minus some. The sample has fewer than 100,000 clones, about 86% seen once. The source material was PBMCs, sampled before ibrutinib treatment. Receptors originate from a human donor with chronic lymphocytic leukemia. CDR3s include the opening cysteine and the closing phenylalanine or tryptophan. Each record gives: clone size, J gene, D gene, V gene, CDR3 DNA, CDR3 protein. A D gene is named only where the DNA matches it firmly. Size is stated for part of the rows, as once, few or many counts, or as a class when the clone is expanded.

abundance: -
j_gene: TRBJ2-7
d_gene: -
v_gene: TRBV29-1
CDR3nt: TGCAGCGTTGAAGATCCGTATGCAAGGGGAAGCTCCTACGAGCAGTACTTC
CDR3aa: CSVEDPYARGSSYEQYF

abundance: -
j_gene: TRBJ2-7
d_gene: -
v_gene: TRBV11-3
CDR3nt: TGTGCCAGCAGCTGGATCACCTACGAGCAGTACTTC
CDR3aa: CASSWITYEQYF

abundance: -
j_gene: TRBJ1-2
d_gene: -
v_gene: TRBV28
CDR3nt: TGTGCCAGCAGTTCCAGGGATGGAGGCTACACCTTC
CDR3aa: CASSSRDGGYTF

abundance: -
j_gene: TRBJ2-7
d_gene: TRBD1
v_gene: TRBV11-2
CDR3nt: TGTGCCAGCAGCTTAGGTTGGACAGGGATAAGATACGAGCAGTACTTC
CDR3aa: CASSLGWTGIRYEQYF

abundance: once
j_gene: TRBJ2-6
d_gene: -
v_gene: TRBV5-4
CDR3nt: TGTGCCAGTCAAGGTCGGGACGCCGAATATATCGGGGCCAACGTCCTGACTTTC
CDR3aa: CASQGRDAEYIGANVLTF

abundance: -
j_gene: TRBJ1-5
d_gene: -
v_gene: TRBV11-2
CDR3nt: TGTGCCAGCAGCCCCGCCGGGGGAAATCAGCCCCAGCATTTT
CDR3aa: CASSPAGGNQPQHF

abundance: -
j_gene: TRBJ1-1
d_gene: -
v_gene: TRBV5-1
CDR3nt: TGCGCCAGCAGCGGAGGGGGACTACAGAACACTGAAGCTTTCTTT
CDR3aa: CASSGGGLQNTEAFF

abundance: -
j_gene: TRBJ2-3
d_gene: TRBD1
v_gene: TRBV25-1
CDR3nt: TGTGCCAGCAGAATCGGACAGGAGACAGATACGCAGTATTTT
CDR3aa: CASRIGQETDTQYF

abundance: once
j_gene: TRBJ1-1
d_gene: -
v_gene: TRBV28
CDR3nt: TGTGCCAGCAGTCCCCGAGGAGGGGGTAACACTGAAGCTTTCTTT
CDR3aa: CASSPRGGGNTEAFF

abundance: once
j_gene: TRBJ1-2
d_gene: -
v_gene: TRBV28
CDR3nt: TGTGCCAGCAGTGGCAACTATGGCTACACCTTC
CDR3aa: CASSGNYGYTF

abundance: -
j_gene: TRBJ2-7
d_gene: TRBD1
v_gene: TRBV7-8
CDR3nt: TGTGCCAGCAGCGACCCCCCGACAGGGGACGAGCAGTACTTC
CDR3aa: CASSDPPTGDEQYF

abundance: -
j_gene: TRBJ2-7
d_gene: -
v_gene: TRBV27
CDR3nt: TGTGCCAGCAGTTTATACGGCAGCTACGAGCAGTACTTC
CDR3aa: CASSLYGSYEQYF

abundance: -
j_gene: TRBJ1-2
d_gene: TRBD1
v_gene: TRBV5-1
CDR3nt: TGCGCCAGCAGCATGGGGATGGGACAGAGCAACTATGGCTACACCTTC
CDR3aa: CASSMGMGQSNYGYTF

abundance: -
j_gene: TRBJ1-4
d_gene: TRBD1
v_gene: TRBV18
CDR3nt: TGTGCCAGCTCACGCTACACACAGGGGGCCCTTAATGAAAAACTGTTTTTT
CDR3aa: CASSRYTQGALNEKLFF

abundance: -
j_gene: TRBJ1-3
d_gene: -
v_gene: TRBV11-2
CDR3nt: TGTGCCAGCAGCAGGGGCACAGCTTACTCTGGAAACACCATATATTTT
CDR3aa: CASSRGTAYSGNTIYF

abundance: once
j_gene: TRBJ2-1
d_gene: -
v_gene: TRBV29-1
CDR3nt: TGCAGCGCTCGGCGAGACGACCTGGGTGAGCAGTTCTTC
CDR3aa: CSARRDDLGEQFF

abundance: -
j_gene: TRBJ2-5
d_gene: TRBD2
v_gene: TRBV5-1
CDR3nt: TGCGCCAGCCGATGGCTCGACGGGAGGGCCGGGGAGACCCAGTACTTC
CDR3aa: CASRWLDGRAGETQYF

abundance: -
j_gene: TRBJ1-2
d_gene: -
v_gene: TRBV9
CDR3nt: TGTGCCAGCAGCCCACCTAACTATGGCTACACCTTC
CDR3aa: CASSPPNYGYTF

abundance: -
j_gene: TRBJ2-7
d_gene: TRBD2
v_gene: TRBV29-1
CDR3nt: TGCAGCGTTGAAGGCAGCGGGAGGTTAAACGAGCAGTACTTC
CDR3aa: CSVEGSGRLNEQYF

abundance: -
j_gene: TRBJ2-1
d_gene: -
v_gene: TRBV5-1
CDR3nt: TGCGCCAGCAGCTTGGTCGTGCACAATGAGCAGTTCTTC
CDR3aa: CASSLVVHNEQFF

abundance: -
j_gene: TRBJ1-2
d_gene: -
v_gene: TRBV6-1
CDR3nt: TGTGCCAGCACAAAAAAGCAAAACTATGGCTACACCTTC
CDR3aa: CASTKKQNYGYTF

abundance: -
j_gene: TRBJ2-7
d_gene: -
v_gene: TRBV30
CDR3nt: TGTGCCTGGAGTAATGGTCCGGAGTACGAGCAGTACTTC
CDR3aa: CAWSNGPEYEQYF

abundance: -
j_gene: TRBJ2-7
d_gene: -
v_gene: TRBV9
CDR3nt: TGTGCCAGCAGCAGCCGGGACTCGACCTACGAGCAGTACTTC
CDR3aa: CASSSRDSTYEQYF

abundance: -
j_gene: TRBJ2-2
d_gene: TRBD2
v_gene: TRBV29-1
CDR3nt: TGCAGCGGCCGTCAAAATAGCGGGACATGGAACACCGGGGAGCTGTTTTTT
CDR3aa: CSGRQNSGTWNTGELFF

abundance: -
j_gene: TRBJ2-3
d_gene: TRBD2
v_gene: TRBV7-3
CDR3nt: TGTGCCAGCAGCTTAAATAGCGGGAGACTTTCAGATACGCAGTATTTT
CDR3aa: CASSLNSGRLSDTQYF

abundance: -
j_gene: TRBJ2-1
d_gene: -
v_gene: TRBV7-9
CDR3nt: TGTGCCAGCAGCCAAACTAGCTCCTACAATGAGCAGTTCTTC
CDR3aa: CASSQTSSYNEQFF

abundance: -
j_gene: TRBJ2-7
d_gene: TRBD1
v_gene: TRBV11-2
CDR3nt: TGTGCCAGCAGCTCGGACAGGGTCGGTGAGCAGTACTTC
CDR3aa: CASSSDRVGEQYF

abundance: once
j_gene: TRBJ1-5
d_gene: TRBD1
v_gene: TRBV6-1
CDR3nt: TGTGCCAGCAGTCAGGACAGGGACCAGCCCCAGCATTTT
CDR3aa: CASSQDRDQPQHF